This T cell receptor beta chain was observed in a study of monozygotic twins with inflammatory bowel disease. One blood sample of around 2.5 ml was taken from each donor. Following a re-call of the 5' RACE reads, TCRdb has one entry per CDR3 protein and lacks DNA. The listing records roughly 160,000 distinct CDR3 sequences. The CDR3 contains 13 residues. Germline V CDR1 and CDR2: LGHNA, YNFKEQ. The sample consisted of blood. This chain joins TRBV4-2 and TRBJ2-7; TCRdb's assignment of TRBD1 cannot be checked, as there is no DNA. This sequence was found in a human donor with ulcerative colitis or Crohn's disease, or a healthy co-twin of an affected twin (not recorded which). The CDR3: CASSPRALYEQYF.